What follows is one T cell receptor beta chain and its context. Regarding treatment: randomized to nivolumab then ipilimumab (arm A) or the reverse (arm B). No patient had prior DNA-damaging chemotherapy. PBMC sorting kept live CD3+CD8+ cells without CD19 or CD56. The data derive from a study of sequential checkpoint blockade in melanoma. Overall study context: After both sequences, patients received maintenance nivolumab.

Germline values: CDR1 MNHEY, CDR2 SMNVEV (reference sequence). There are 15 residues in the CDR3. J was trimmed by 3 bases and V by 5 bases; bases with no gene match: 10. Clones were sequenced by immunoSEQ multiplex PCR, and TCRdb holds only the in-frame ones, with some missing. The table has about 17,000 clones, around 70% seen once; the top ten hold roughly 23%. This sample comprised CD8+ T cells sorted from blood (inferred from file names), obtained from a patient given nivolumab and ipilimumab in sequence. The V call is TRBV27, the J call TRBJ2-7, with TRBD1 matching over 7 bases. The clonotype originates from a human donor with melanoma. As DNA, the CDR3 is TGTGCCAGCAGTGTCACCGGGACAGTCTTCTACGAGCAGTACTTC. This sequence encodes CASSVTGTVFYEQYF.